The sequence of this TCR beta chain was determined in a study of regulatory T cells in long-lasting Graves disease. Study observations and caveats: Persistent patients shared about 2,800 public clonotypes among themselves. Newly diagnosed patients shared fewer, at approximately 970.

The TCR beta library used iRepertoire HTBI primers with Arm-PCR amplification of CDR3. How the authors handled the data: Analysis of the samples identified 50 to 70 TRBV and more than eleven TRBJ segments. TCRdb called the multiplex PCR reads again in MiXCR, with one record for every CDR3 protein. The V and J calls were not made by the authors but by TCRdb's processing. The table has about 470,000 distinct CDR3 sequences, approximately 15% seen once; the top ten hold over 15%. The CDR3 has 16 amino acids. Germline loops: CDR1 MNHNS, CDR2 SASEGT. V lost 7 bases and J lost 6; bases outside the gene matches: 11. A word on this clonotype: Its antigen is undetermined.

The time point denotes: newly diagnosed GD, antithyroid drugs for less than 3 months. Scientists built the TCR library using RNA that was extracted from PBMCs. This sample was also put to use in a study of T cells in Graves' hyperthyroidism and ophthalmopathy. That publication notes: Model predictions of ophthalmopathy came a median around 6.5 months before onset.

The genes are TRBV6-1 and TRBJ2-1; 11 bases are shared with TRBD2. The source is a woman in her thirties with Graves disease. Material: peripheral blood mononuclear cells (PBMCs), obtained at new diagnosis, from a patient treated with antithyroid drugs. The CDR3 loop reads CASNRLTSGSFNEQFF. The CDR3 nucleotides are TGTGCCAGCAACCGACTCACTAGCGGGAGCTTCAATGAGCAGTTCTTC.